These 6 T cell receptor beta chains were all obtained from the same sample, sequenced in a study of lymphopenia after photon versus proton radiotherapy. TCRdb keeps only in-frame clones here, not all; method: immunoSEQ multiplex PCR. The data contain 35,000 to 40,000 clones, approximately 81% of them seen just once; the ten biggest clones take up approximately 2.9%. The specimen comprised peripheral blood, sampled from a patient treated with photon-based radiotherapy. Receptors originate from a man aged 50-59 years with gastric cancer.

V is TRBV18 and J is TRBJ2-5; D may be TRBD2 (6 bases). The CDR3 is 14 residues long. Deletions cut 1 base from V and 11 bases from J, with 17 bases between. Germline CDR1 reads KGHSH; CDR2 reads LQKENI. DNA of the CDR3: TGTGCCAGCTCACCACAAAGCTTGGGGGGTGAGCAGTACTTC. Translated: CASSPQSLGGEQYF.

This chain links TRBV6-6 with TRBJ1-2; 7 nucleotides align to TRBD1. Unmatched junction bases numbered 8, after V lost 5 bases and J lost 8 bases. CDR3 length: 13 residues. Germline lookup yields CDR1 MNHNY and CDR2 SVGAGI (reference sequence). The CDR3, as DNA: TGTGCCAGCAGTCAAGGGGGCGTCGGGGGCTACACCTTC. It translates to CASSQGGVGGYTF.

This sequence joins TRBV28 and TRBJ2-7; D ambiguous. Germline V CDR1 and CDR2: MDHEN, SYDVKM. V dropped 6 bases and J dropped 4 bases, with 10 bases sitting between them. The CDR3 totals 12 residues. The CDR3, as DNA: TGTGCCAGCAGGAGACAACTATACGAGCAGTACTTC. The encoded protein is CASRRQLYEQYF.

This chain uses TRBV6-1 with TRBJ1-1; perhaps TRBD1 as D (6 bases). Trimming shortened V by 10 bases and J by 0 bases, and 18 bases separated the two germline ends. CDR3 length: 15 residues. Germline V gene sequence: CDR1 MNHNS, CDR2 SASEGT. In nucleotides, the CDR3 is TGTGCCATCAAAAAAGAGGGGGGGCTGAACACTGAAGCTTTCTTT. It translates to CAIKKEGGLNTEAFF.

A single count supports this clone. CDR3 DNA sequence: TGTGCCAGCAGTGAAATGGTAGCGGGAGTGACAGATACGCAGTATTTT. It encodes CASSEMVAGVTDTQYF. V is TRBV6-1 and J is TRBJ2-3, with 9 bases that match TRBD2. The CDR3 runs to 16 residues. Trimming removed 2 bases from V and 3 bases from J; junction bases left unmatched: 6. Per the germline V gene, CDR1 is MNHNS and CDR2 is SASEGT.

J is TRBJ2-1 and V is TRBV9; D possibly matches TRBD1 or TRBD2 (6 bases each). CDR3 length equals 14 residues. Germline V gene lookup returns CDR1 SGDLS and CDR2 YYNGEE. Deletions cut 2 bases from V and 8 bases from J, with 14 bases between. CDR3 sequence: CASSVLAGEDEQFF. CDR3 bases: TGTGCCAGCAGCGTCTTGGCAGGGGAGGATGAGCAGTTCTTC.